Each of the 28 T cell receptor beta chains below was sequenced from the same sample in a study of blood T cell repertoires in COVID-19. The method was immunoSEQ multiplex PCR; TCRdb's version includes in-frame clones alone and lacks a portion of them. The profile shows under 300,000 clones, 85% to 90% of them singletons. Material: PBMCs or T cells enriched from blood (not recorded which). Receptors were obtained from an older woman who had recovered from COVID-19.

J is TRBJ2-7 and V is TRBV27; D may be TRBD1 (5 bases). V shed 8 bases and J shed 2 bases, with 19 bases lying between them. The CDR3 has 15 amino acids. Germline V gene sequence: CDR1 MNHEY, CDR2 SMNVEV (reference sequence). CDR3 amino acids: CASRSRRQIAYEQYF. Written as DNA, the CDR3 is TGTGCCAGCCGGTCGAGGAGACAGATCGCCTACGAGCAGTACTTC.

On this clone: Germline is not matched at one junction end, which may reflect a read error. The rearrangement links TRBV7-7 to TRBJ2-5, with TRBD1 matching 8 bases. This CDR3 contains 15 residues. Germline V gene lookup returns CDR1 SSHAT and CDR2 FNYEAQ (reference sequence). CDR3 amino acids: CASSWGSGGVETQYF. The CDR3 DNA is TGTGCTAGCAGCTGGGGTTCAGGGGGCGTGGAGACCCAGTACTTC.

The CDR3 protein is CASSPLGSTDTQYF. Here the CDR3 DNA reads TGTGCCAGCAGTCCGCTCGGTAGCACAGATACGCAGTATTTT. This chain uses TRBV7-3 with TRBJ2-3; D unresolved. The CDR3 spans 14 residues. The V gene's germline CDR1 is SGHTA and CDR2 FQGTGA. V was cut by 6 bases and J by 0 bases, with 10 bases left in between.

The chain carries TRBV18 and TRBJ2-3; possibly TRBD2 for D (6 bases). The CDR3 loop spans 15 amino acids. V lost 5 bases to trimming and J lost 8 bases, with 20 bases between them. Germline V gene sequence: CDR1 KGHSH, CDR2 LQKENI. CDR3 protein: CASSMGVGGQGTQYF. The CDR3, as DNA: TGTGCCAGCTCAATGGGCGTTGGAGGGCAGGGTACGCAGTATTTT.

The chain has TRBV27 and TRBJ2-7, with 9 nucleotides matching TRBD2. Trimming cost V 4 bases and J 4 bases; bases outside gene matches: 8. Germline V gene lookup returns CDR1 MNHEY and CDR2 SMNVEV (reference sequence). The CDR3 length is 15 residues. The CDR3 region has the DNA TGTGCCAGCAGTTGGAACGAAGCGGGAGGTTACGAGCAGTACTTC. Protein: CASSWNEAGGYEQYF.

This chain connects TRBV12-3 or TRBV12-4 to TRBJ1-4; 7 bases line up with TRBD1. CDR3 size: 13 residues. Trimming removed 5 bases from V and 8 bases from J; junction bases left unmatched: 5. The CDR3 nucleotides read TGTGCCAGCAGTCTTGACAGGGTGGAAAAACTGTTTTTT. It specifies CASSLDRVEKLFF.

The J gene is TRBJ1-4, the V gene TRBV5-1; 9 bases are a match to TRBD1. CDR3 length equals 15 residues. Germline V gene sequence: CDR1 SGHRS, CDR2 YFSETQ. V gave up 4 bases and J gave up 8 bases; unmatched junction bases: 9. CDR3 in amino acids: CASSAPGTGNEKLFF. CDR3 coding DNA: TGCGCCAGCAGCGCCCCGGGGACAGGGAACGAAAAACTGTTTTTT.

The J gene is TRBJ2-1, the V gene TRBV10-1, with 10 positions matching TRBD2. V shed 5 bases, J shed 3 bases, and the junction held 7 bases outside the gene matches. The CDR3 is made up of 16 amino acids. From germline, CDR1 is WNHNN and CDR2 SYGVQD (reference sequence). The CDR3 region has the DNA TGCGCCAGCAGTACCCAACTAGCGGGAAACTACAATGAGCAGTTCTTC. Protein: CASSTQLAGNYNEQFF.

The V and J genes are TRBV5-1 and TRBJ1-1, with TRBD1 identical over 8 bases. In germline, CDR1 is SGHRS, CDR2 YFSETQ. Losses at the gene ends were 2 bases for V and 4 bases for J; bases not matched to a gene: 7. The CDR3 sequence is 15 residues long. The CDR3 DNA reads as TGCGCCAGCAGCTTTGGACAGGGAGATCTCACTGAAGCTTTCTTT. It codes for CASSFGQGDLTEAFF.

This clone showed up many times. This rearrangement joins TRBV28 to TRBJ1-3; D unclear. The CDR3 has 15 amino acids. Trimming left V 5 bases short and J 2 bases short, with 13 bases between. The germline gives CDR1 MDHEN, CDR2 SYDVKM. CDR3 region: CASSTPREAGNTIYF. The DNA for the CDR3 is TGTGCCAGCAGTACCCCTAGGGAGGCTGGAAACACCATATATTTT.

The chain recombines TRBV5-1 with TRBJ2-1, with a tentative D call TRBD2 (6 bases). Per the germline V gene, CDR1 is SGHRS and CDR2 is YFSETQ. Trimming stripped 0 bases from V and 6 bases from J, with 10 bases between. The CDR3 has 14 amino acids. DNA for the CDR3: TGCGCCAGCAGCTTGGGGGGGGTCCCCAATGAGCAGTTCTTC. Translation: CASSLGGVPNEQFF.

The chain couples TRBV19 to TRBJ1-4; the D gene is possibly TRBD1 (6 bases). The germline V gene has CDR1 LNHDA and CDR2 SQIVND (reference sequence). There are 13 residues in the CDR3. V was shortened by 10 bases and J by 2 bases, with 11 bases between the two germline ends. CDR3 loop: CANTQGTNEKLFF. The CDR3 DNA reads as TGTGCCAATACACAGGGTACTAATGAAAAACTGTTTTTT.

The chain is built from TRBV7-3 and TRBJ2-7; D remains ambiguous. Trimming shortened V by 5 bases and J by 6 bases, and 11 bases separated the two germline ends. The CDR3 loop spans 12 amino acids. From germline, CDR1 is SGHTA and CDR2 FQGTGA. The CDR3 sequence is CASSPEESEQYF. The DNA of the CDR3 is TGTGCCAGCAGCCCCGAAGAGTCCGAGCAGTACTTC.

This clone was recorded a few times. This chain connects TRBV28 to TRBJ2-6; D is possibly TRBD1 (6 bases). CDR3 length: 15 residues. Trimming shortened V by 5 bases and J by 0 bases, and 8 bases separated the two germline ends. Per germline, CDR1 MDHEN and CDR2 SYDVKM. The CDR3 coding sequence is TGTGCCAGCAGTCTACAGGGCTCTGGGGCCAACGTCCTGACTTTC. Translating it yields CASSLQGSGANVLTF.

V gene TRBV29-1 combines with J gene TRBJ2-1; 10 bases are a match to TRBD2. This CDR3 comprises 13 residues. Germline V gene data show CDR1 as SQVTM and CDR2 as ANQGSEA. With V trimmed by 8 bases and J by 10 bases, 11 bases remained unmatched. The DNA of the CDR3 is TGCAGCATTCAAACTAGCGGGGTCGGGGAGCAGTTCTTC. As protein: CSIQTSGVGEQFF.

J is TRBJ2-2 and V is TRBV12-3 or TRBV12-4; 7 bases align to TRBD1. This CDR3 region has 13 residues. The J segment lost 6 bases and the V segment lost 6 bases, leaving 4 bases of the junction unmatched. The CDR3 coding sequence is TGTGCCAGCAGCCGAGACAGGGCCGGGGAGCTGTTTTTT. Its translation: CASSRDRAGELFF.

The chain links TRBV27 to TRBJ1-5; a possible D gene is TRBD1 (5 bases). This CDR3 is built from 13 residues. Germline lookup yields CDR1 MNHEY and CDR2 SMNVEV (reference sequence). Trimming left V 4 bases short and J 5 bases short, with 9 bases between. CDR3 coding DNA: TGTGCCAGCAGTTGGGGGGGGGATCAGCCCCAGCATTTT. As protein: CASSWGGDQPQHF.

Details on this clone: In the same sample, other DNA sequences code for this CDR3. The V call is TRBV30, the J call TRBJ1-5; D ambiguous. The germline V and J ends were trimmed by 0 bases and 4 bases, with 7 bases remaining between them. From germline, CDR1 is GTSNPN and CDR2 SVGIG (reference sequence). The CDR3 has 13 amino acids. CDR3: CAWSVRDNQPQHF. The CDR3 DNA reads TGTGCCTGGAGTGTACGAGATAATCAGCCCCAGCATTTT.

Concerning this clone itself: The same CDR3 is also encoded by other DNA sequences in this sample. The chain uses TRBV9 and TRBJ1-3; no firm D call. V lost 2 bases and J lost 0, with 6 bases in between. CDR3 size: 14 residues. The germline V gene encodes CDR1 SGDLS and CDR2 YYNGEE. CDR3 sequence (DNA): TGTGCCAGCAGCGTGGGCAGCTCTGGAAACACCATATATTTT. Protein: CASSVGSSGNTIYF.

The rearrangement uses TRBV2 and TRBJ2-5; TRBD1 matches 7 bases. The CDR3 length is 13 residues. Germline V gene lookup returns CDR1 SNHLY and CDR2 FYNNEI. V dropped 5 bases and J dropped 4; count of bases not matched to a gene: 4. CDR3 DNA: TGTGCCAGCAGTAAGGACAGGTCAGAGACCCAGTACTTC. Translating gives CASSKDRSETQYF.

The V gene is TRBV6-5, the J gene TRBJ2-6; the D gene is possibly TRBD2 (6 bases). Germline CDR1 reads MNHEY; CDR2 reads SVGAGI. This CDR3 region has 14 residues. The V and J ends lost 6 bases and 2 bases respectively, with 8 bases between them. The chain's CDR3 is CASRGGAGANVLTF. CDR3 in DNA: TGTGCCAGCAGAGGCGGGGCTGGGGCCAACGTCCTGACTTTC.

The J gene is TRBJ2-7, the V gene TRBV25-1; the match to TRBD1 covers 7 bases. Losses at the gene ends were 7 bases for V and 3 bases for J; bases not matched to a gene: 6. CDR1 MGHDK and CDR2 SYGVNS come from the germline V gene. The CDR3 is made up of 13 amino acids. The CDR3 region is CASKPGQNYEQYF. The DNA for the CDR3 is TGTGCCAGCAAACCGGGACAGAACTACGAGCAGTACTTC.

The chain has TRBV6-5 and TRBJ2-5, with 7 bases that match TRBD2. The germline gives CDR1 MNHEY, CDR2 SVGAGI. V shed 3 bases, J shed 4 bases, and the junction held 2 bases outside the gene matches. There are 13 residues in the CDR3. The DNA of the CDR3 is TGTGCCAGCAGTTATTGGGAGGGAGAGACCCAGTACTTC. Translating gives CASSYWEGETQYF.

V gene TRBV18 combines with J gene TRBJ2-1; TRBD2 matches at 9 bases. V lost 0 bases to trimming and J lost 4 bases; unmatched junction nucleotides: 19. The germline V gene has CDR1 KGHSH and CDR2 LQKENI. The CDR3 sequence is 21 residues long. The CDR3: CASSPPIGVREGQTAYNEQFF. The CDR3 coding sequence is TGTGCCAGCTCACCACCGATCGGGGTGCGGGAGGGCCAGACTGCATACAATGAGCAGTTCTTC.

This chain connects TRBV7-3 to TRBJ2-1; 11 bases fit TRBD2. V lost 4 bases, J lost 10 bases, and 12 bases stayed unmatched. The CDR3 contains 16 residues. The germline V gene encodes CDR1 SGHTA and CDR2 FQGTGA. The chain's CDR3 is CASSSRGTSGQGEQFF. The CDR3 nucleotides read TGTGCCAGCAGCTCTAGAGGGACTAGCGGCCAAGGGGAGCAGTTCTTC.

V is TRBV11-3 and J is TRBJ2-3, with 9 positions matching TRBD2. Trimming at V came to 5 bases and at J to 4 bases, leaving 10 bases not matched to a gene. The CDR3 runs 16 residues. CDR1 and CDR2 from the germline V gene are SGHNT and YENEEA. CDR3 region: CASSPLSAGGSDTQYF. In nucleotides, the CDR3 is TGTGCCAGCAGCCCCCTGTCAGCGGGGGGATCAGATACGCAGTATTTT. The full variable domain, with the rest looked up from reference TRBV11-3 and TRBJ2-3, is EAGVVQSPRYKIIEKKQPVAFWCNPISGHNTLYWYLQNLGQGPELLIRYENEEAVDDSQLPKDRFSAERLKGVDSTLKIQPAELGDSAVYLCASSPLSAGGSDTQYFGPGTRLTVL.

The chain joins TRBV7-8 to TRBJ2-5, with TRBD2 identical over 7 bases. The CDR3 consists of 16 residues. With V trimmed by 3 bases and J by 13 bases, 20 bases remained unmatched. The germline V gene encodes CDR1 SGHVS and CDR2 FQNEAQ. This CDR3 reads CASSLGVAGSGRWWYF. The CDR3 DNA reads TGTGCCAGCAGCTTGGGGGTAGCGGGTAGCGGTCGTTGGTGGTACTTC.

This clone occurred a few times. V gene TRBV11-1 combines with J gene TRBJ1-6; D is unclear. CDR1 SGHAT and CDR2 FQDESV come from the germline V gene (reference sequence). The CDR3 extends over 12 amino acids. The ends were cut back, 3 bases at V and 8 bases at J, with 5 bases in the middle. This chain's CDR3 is CASSLAHSPLHF. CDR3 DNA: TGTGCCAGCAGCTTGGCTCATTCACCCCTCCACTTT.